The clone carrying this T cell receptor (beta chain) was found a few times. The antigen is undetermined. The data are from a study of T cell repertoires in cytomegalovirus infection. Overall study: It was the public TCR beta signatures that indicated both CMV infection and matching HLA type.

Findings of the study overall: Dominating the ex vivo response were TCR beta clonotypes that were CMV-specific and HLA-C-restricted. Cumulative frequency of public TCR beta families picked out carriers of CMV plus the relevant HLA.

Via MiXCR, TCRdb re-called the reads, giving one row per CDR3 protein. Here the sample spans about 180,000 distinct CDR3 sequences, about 15% being singletons. CDR1 is SGHVS, CDR2 FNYEAQ, per germline. Deletions cut 5 bases from V and 2 bases from J, with 19 bases between. The CDR3 is 16 amino acids. V usage is TRBV7-6 and J usage is TRBJ2-7; no reliable D call. The source of this sequence is a human donor in good health (CMV status not recorded). Some clones in this sample may be carry-over from other donors' samples. Sample: CD8+ T cells from PBMCs. Written as DNA, the CDR3 is TGTGCCAGCAGCCTTGACCGGCTTACTTTTACCTACGAGCAGTACTTC. Its translation is CASSLDRLTFTYEQYF.